This T cell receptor (beta chain) was profiled in a study of cytomegalovirus exposure and HLA in healthy donors. Study observations and caveats: Most of the TCR beta V segments (in an earlier analysis) were productive either about 87% or about 30% of the time. The analysis excluded some indistinguishable V segments, including TRBV6-2 and TRBV6-3.

Both 60 Vbeta primers and 13 Jbeta primers went into the PCR. In the original analysis: Approximately 12 million of the approximately 80 million unique TCR beta chains counted in a later analysis were shared. Here immunoSEQ multiplex PCR was the method, and the copy in TCRdb shows in-frame clones only, minus some. V and J calls plus clone size are reproduced from that table; the DNA served to infer D and trimming. Of about 100,000 clones in the sample, about 80% were seen once. With 3 bases clipped from V and 6 bases from J, the junction kept 5 bases outside the gene matches. Germline CDR1 and CDR2: SGHAT and FQNNGV. The CDR3 spans 13 residues. This clone has more than one count but fewer than ten. Its antigen is not known.

V usage is TRBV11-2 and J usage is TRBJ2-7, with 7 bases that match TRBD1. The sample taken for sequencing was PBMCs. The TCR originated in a man younger than 45 in good health and CMV-seronegative. The CDR3 region is CASSFETGTEQYF. DNA for the CDR3: TGTGCCAGCAGCTTCGAGACAGGGACCGAGCAGTACTTC. Full variable domain (outside the CDR3, taken from reference TRBV11-2 and TRBJ2-7): EAGVAQSPRYKIIEKRQSVAFWCNPISGHATLYWYQQILGQGPKLLIQFQNNGVVDDSQLPKDRFSAERLKGVDSTLKIQPAKLEDSAVYLCASSFETGTEQYFGPGTRLTVT.